The T cell receptor (beta chain) described here comes from a study of Graves' ophthalmopathy and Graves' hyperthyroidism. The study, taken as a whole, reports: A 13-signature model separated ophthalmopathy from stable hyperthyroidism, 87.88% sensitivity, around 81% specificity. The study's model predicted ophthalmopathy progression at about 64% sensitivity and 72% to 85% specificity. In blood appeared most of the expanded thyroid clonotypes whose frequency exceeded 0.001.

V was cut by 1 base and J by 6 bases, with 13 bases left in between. This CDR3 spans 14 amino acids. The germline V gene has CDR1 GTSNPN and CDR2 SVGIG (reference sequence). This clonotype came up many times. No antigen is known for it. RNA served as the template for amplifying TCR beta CDR3 regions. RT-PCR in the first round used HTBI primers; a second-round multiplex PCR followed. TCRdb re-derived calls from the multiplex PCR reads in MiXCR, one entry per CDR3 protein. The sample has approximately 330,000 distinct CDR3 sequences, 15% to 20% seen once. The sequenced sample was peripheral blood. This sequence originates from an adult man with Graves' ophthalmopathy. This rearrangement joins TRBV30 to TRBJ1-5; TRBD1 might be the D (5 bases). The CDR3 coding sequence is TGTGCCTGGAGTGCCGGGGGGTCTGGTCAGCCCCAGCATTTT. Encoded protein: CAWSAGGSGQPQHF.